A selection of T cell receptor beta chains follows, all from one sample in a study of cytomegalovirus exposure and HLA in healthy donors. Clones were read by immunoSEQ multiplex PCR, and TCRdb kept only the in-frame ones, dropping some. Here the sample spans 160,000 or so clones, 80% being singletons. The sample was PBMCs. These receptors originate from a man aged 30 to 39 in good health and CMV-seronegative. The CDR3 runs from the conserved cysteine through the conserved F or W. Fields, in order: CDR3 protein, V gene, J gene.

CDR3aa: CSVVRGQGAAEAFF
v_gene: TRBV29-1
j_gene: TRBJ1-1

CDR3aa: CASSQAGNTEAFF
v_gene: TRBV4-2
j_gene: TRBJ1-1

CDR3aa: CASSRGQGSAQPQHF
v_gene: TRBV5-8
j_gene: TRBJ1-5

CDR3aa: CASSPPGTGTYEQYF
v_gene: TRBV5-4
j_gene: TRBJ2-7

CDR3aa: CASSLGQLDGYTF
v_gene: TRBV6-6
j_gene: TRBJ1-2

CDR3aa: CAWRDGEQGYTF
v_gene: TRBV30
j_gene: TRBJ1-2

CDR3aa: CAWSGWTVGQNEKLFF
v_gene: TRBV30
j_gene: TRBJ1-4

CDR3aa: CASSRGDYEQYF
v_gene: TRBV6-5
j_gene: TRBJ2-7

CDR3aa: CASSTTGSSTDTQYF
v_gene: TRBV5-1
j_gene: TRBJ2-3

CDR3aa: CASSVGAGGPSRETQYF
v_gene: TRBV9
j_gene: TRBJ2-5

CDR3aa: CASSVLMNTEAFF
v_gene: TRBV5-6
j_gene: TRBJ1-1

CDR3aa: CATQGLGEKLFF
v_gene: TRBV27
j_gene: TRBJ1-4

CDR3aa: CASSQEGTGAINYGYTF
v_gene: TRBV4-2
j_gene: TRBJ1-2

CDR3aa: CATSSRTDLNTEAFF
v_gene: TRBV15
j_gene: TRBJ1-1

CDR3aa: CASSLAGSGQPQHF
v_gene: TRBV5-6
j_gene: TRBJ1-5

CDR3aa: CASSLILAGEYNEQFF
v_gene: TRBV7-8
j_gene: TRBJ2-1

CDR3aa: CASRWDRQNTEAFF
v_gene: TRBV6-1
j_gene: TRBJ1-1

CDR3aa: CASSAGTPSYEQYF
v_gene: TRBV6-1
j_gene: TRBJ2-7

CDR3aa: CASSSQGVDQPQHF
v_gene: TRBV27
j_gene: TRBJ1-5

CDR3aa: CAKYVGPKGNEQYF
v_gene: TRBV23-1
j_gene: TRBJ2-7

CDR3aa: CAAGGYEQYF
v_gene: TRBV25-1
j_gene: TRBJ2-7

CDR3aa: CASSYLGAGRDSPLHF
v_gene: TRBV6-6
j_gene: TRBJ1-6

CDR3aa: CASRPHHLIAGAQTTNEQFF
v_gene: TRBV27
j_gene: TRBJ2-1

CDR3aa: CASSQTVQPPLHF
v_gene: TRBV19
j_gene: TRBJ1-6

CDR3aa: CASSVDPPTRAGYNEQFF
v_gene: TRBV9
j_gene: TRBJ2-1

CDR3aa: CASTFGLAGEETQYF
v_gene: TRBV28
j_gene: TRBJ2-5

CDR3aa: CASSYSRGEQFF
v_gene: TRBV6-5
j_gene: TRBJ2-1

CDR3aa: CASSLGTTGFGYEQYF
v_gene: TRBV13
j_gene: TRBJ2-7

CDR3aa: CASSYVGQQETQYF
v_gene: TRBV6-5
j_gene: TRBJ2-5

CDR3aa: CASSAENTEAFF
v_gene: TRBV25-1
j_gene: TRBJ1-1

CDR3aa: CSDRGTYGYTF
v_gene: TRBV29-1
j_gene: TRBJ1-2

CDR3aa: CAISSPGTSGIYEQYF
v_gene: TRBV10-3
j_gene: TRBJ2-7

CDR3aa: CASSSPGQGSSPLPHGYTF
v_gene: TRBV5-1
j_gene: TRBJ1-2

CDR3aa: CASSLGGGITDTQYF
v_gene: TRBV5-8
j_gene: TRBJ2-3

CDR3aa: CASSVGGGRSGVWDTQYF
v_gene: TRBV9
j_gene: TRBJ2-3

CDR3aa: CASSYSKLPWSEKLFF
v_gene: TRBV6-6
j_gene: TRBJ1-4

CDR3aa: CATSPDWEREGDTQYF
v_gene: TRBV15
j_gene: TRBJ2-3

CDR3aa: CASPIYSNQPQHF
v_gene: TRBV4-1
j_gene: TRBJ1-5

CDR3aa: CASSPQTGLNTEAFF
v_gene: TRBV7-9
j_gene: TRBJ1-1

CDR3aa: CSVVSGVGKLFF
v_gene: TRBV29-1
j_gene: TRBJ1-4